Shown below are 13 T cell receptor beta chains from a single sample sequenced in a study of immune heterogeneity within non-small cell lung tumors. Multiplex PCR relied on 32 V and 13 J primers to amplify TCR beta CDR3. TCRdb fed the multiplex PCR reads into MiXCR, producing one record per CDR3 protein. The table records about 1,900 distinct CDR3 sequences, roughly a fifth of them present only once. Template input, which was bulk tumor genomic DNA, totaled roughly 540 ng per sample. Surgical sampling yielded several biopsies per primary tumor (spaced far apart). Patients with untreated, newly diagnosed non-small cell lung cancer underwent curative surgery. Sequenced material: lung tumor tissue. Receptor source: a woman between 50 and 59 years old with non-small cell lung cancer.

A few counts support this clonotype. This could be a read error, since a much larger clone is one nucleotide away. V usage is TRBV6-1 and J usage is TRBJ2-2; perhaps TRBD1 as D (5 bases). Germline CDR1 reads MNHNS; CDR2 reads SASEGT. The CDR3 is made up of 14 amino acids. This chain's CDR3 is CASNGAENIGELFF. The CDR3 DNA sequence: TGTGCCAGCAATGGGGCAGAGAACATCGGGGAGCTGTTTTTT.

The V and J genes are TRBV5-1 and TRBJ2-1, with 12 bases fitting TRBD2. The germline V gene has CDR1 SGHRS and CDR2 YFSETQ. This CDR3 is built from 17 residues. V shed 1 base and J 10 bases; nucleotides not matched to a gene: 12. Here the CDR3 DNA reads TGCGCCAGCAGCTTGAGGTCTAGCGGGGGGGCCGTTGGCGAGCAGTTCTTC. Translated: CASSLRSSGGAVGEQFF.

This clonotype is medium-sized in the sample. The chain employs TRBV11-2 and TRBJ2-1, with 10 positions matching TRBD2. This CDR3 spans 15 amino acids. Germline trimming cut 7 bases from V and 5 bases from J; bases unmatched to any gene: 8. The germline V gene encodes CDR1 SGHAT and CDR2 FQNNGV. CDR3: CASTPAGLADNEQFF. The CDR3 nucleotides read TGTGCCAGCACCCCTGCTGGACTAGCGGACAATGAGCAGTTCTTC.

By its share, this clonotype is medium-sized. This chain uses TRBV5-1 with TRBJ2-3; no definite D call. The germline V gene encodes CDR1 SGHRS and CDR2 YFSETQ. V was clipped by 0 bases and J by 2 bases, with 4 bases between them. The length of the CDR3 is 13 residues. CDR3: CASSLDHTDTQYF. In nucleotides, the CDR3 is TGCGCCAGCAGCTTGGACCACACAGATACGCAGTATTTT.

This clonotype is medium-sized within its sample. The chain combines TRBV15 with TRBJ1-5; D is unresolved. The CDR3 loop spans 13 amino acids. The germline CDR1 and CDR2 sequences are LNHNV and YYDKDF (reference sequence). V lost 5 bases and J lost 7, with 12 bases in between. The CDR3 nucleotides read TGTGCCACCAGCGGCCGGGGTGCCCAGCCCCAGCATTTT. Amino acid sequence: CATSGRGAQPQHF.

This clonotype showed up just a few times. CDR3 nucleotides: TGTGCCAGCAGTCGGGGTCAAGAGACCCAGTACTTC. Translating gives CASSRGQETQYF. V and J are TRBV7-9 and TRBJ2-5; tentative D call: TRBD2 (5 bases). This CDR3 comprises 12 residues. The V end lost 6 bases, the J end lost 2 bases, and 7 bases lay between the germline ends. Germline V lookup: CDR1 SEHNR, CDR2 FQNEAQ (reference sequence).

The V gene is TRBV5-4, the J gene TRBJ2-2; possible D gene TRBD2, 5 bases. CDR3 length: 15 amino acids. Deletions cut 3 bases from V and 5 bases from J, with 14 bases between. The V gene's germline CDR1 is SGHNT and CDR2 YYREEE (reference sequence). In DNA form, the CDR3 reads TGTGCCAGCAGCTCGGGCCTAGCAGAAACCGGGGAGCTGTTTTTT. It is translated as CASSSGLAETGELFF.

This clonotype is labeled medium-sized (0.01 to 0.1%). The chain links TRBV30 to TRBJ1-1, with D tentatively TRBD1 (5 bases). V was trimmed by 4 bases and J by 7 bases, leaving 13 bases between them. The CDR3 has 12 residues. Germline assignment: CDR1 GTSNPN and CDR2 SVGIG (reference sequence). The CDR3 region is CAWTTQGFEAFF. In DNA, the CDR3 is TGTGCCTGGACCACTCAGGGTTTTGAAGCTTTCTTT.

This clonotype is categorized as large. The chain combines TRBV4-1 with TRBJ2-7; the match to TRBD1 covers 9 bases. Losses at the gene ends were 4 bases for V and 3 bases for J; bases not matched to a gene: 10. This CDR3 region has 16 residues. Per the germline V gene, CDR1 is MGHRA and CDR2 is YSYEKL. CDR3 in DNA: TGCGCCAGCAGCCCAGGGAACCGGGACAGGGACTACGAGCAGTACTTC. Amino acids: CASSPGNRDRDYEQYF.

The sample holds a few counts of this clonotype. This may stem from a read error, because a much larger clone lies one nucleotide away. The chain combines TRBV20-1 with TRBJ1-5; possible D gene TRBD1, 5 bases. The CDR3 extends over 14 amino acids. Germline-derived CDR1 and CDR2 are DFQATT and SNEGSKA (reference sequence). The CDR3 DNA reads TGCAGTGCCTCATCTCCAGGGATAGCTCAGCCCCAGCGTTTT. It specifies CSASSPGIAQPQRF.

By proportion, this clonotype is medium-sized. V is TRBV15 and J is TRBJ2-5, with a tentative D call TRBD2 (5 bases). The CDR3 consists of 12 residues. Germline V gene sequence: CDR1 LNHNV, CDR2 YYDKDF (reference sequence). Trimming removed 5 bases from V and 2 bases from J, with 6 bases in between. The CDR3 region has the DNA TGTGCCACCAGCCGACTACAAGAGACCCAGTACTTC. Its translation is CATSRLQETQYF.

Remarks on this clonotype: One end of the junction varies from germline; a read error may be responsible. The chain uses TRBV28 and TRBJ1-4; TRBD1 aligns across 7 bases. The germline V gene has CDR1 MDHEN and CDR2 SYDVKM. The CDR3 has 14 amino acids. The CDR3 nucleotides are TGTGCCAGCAGAACAGGGGTGGCTAATGAAAAACCGTTTTTT. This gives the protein CASRTGVANEKPFF.

CDR3 sequence reads: CAWSPGTGANQHF. The CDR3 DNA reads TGTGCCTGGAGTCCCGGGACAGGGGCCAACCAGCATTTT. This rearrangement joins TRBV30 to TRBJ1-5; 10 nucleotides line up with TRBD1. The CDR3 totals 13 residues. The germline CDR1 and CDR2 sequences are GTSNPN and SVGIG (reference sequence). The trim removed 2 bases at V and 12 bases at J, leaving 7 bases unmatched.